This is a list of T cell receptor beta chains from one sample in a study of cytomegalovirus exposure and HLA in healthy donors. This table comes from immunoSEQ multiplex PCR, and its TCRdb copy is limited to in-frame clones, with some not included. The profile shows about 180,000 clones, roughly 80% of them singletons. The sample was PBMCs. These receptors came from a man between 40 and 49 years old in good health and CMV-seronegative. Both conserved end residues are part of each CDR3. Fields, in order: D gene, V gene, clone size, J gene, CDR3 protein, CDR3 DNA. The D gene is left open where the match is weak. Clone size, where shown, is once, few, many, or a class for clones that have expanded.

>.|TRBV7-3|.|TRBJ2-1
CASSLTGAVGNEQFF
TGTGCCAGCAGCTTAACAGGGGCCGTGGGCAATGAGCAGTTCTTC
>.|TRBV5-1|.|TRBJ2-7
CASSLVGYEQYF
TGCGCCAGCAGCTTGGTCGGCTACGAGCAGTACTTC
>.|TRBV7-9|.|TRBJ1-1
CAGRGTSNTEAFF
TGTGCCGGTCGGGGGACGTCCAACACTGAAGCTTTCTTT
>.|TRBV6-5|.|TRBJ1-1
CASRDSTNTEAFF
TGTGCCAGCAGGGACAGTACGAACACTGAAGCTTTCTTT
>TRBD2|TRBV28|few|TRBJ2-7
CASSFSPGLADHYEQYF
TGTGCCAGCAGTTTTAGCCCGGGACTAGCGGACCACTACGAGCAGTACTTC
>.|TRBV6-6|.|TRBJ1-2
CASSWDPQGSGYTF
TGTGCCAGCAGTTGGGACCCGCAGGGGTCCGGCTACACCTTC
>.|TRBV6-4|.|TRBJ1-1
CASSYRVNTEAFF
TGTGCCAGCAGTTACAGGGTCAACACTGAAGCTTTCTTT
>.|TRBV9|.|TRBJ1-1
CASTAPPGSNTEAFF
TGTGCCAGCACCGCCCCCCCAGGGTCGAACACTGAAGCTTTCTTT
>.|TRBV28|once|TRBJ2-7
CASTSGLIYEQYF
TGTGCCAGCACCTCGGGACTGATCTACGAGCAGTACTTC
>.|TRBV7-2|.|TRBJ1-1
CASSLVLLNTEAFF
TGTGCCAGCAGCTTAGTACTTTTGAACACTGAAGCTTTCTTT
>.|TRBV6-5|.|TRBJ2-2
CASTPAGFGELFF
TGTGCCAGCACCCCGGCAGGGTTCGGGGAGCTGTTTTTT
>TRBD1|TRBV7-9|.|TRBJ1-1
CASSLRGTGMMNTEAFF
TGTGCCAGCAGCTTAAGGGGGACAGGGATGATGAACACTGAAGCTTTCTTT
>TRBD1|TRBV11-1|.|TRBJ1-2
CASSPRSDRVNGYTF
TGTGCCAGCAGCCCGCGATCCGACAGGGTAAATGGCTACACCTTC
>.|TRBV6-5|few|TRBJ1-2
CASSYSPKIYGYTF
TGTGCCAGCAGTTACTCTCCCAAAATCTATGGCTACACCTTC
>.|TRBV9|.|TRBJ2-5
CASSADYLRTQTQYF
TGTGCCAGCAGCGCCGACTACCTACGGACTCAGACCCAGTACTTC
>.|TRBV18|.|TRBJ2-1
CASSPNNEQFF
TGTGCCAGCTCACCCAACAATGAGCAGTTCTTC
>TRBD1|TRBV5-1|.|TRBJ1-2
CASTRTGDGYTF
TGCGCCAGCACCCGGACAGGGGATGGCTACACCTTC
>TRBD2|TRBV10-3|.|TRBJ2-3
CAISDLAGGSTDTQYF
TGTGCCATCAGTGATTTAGCGGGGGGATCGACAGATACGCAGTATTTT
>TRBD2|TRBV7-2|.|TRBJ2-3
CASRPASGGASTQYF
TGTGCCAGCAGACCCGCTAGCGGGGGGGCCTCCACGCAGTATTTT
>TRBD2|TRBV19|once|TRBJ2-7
CASSIGGGYEQYF
TGTGCCAGTAGTATAGGGGGAGGGTACGAGCAGTACTTC
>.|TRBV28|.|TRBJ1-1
CASSLRGEAFF
TGTGCCAGCAGTTTACGGGGAGAAGCTTTCTTT
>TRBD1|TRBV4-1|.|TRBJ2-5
CASSQGGSRLLGGREETQYF
TGCGCCAGCAGCCAAGGGGGATCGAGGCTTTTAGGGGGCAGGGAAGAGACCCAGTACTTC
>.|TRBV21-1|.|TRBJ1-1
CASSIHRDTNTEAFF
TGTGCCAGCAGCATCCACCGGGACACCAACACTGAAGCTTTCTTT
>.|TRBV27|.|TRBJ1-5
CASSFGRAQPQHF
TGTGCCAGCAGTTTTGGCAGGGCTCAGCCCCAGCATTTT
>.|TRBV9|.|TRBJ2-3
CASSVQTYTDTQYF
TGTGCCAGCAGCGTACAAACTTACACAGATACGCAGTATTTT
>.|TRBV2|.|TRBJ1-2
CASRETGVGYGYTF
TGTGCCAGCAGGGAGACAGGCGTCGGGTATGGCTACACCTTC
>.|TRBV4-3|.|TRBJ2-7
CASSQDFTSGKQSSYEQYF
TGCGCCAGCAGCCAAGATTTCACCTCTGGTAAACAGAGCTCCTACGAGCAGTACTTC
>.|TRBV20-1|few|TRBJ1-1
CSARGRHEAFF
TGCAGTGCTAGAGGGCGGCATGAAGCTTTCTTT
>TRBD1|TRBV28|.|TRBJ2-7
CASRVSGGHTTF
TGTGCCAGCAGAGTTTCAGGGGGACATACGACCTTC
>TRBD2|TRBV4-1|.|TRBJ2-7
CASSLRGVPSYEQYF
TGCGCCAGCAGCCTGCGGGGGGTCCCCTCCTACGAGCAGTACTTC
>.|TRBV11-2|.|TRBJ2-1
CASSPRMGLQFF
TGTGCCAGCAGCCCCCGAATGGGCTTGCAGTTCTTC
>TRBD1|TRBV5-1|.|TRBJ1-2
CATRTGGAANYGYTF
TGCGCCACCCGGACAGGGGGCGCGGCTAACTATGGCTACACCTTC
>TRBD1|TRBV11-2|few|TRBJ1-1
CASSSGTGGLQNTEAFF
TGTGCCAGCAGCTCGGGGACAGGGGGCCTCCAAAATACTGAAGCTTTCTTT
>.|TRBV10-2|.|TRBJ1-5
CASRGYSNQPQHF
TGCGCCAGCAGGGGCTATAGCAATCAGCCCCAGCATTTT
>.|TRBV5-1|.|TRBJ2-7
CASSLGVRRGTYEQYF
TGCGCCAGCAGCTTGGGCGTTAGGCGGGGAACTTACGAGCAGTACTTC
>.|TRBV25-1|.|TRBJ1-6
CASSEYRRGNNSPLHF
TGTGCCAGCAGTGAATATAGGAGGGGAAATAATTCACCCCTCCACTTT
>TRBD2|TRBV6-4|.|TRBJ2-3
CASSDSAAGGTDTQYF
TGTGCCAGCAGTGACTCGGCAGCGGGAGGCACAGATACGCAGTATTTT
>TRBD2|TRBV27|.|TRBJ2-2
CASKRLAGTGELFF
TGTGCCAGTAAAAGACTAGCGGGCACCGGGGAGCTGTTTTTT
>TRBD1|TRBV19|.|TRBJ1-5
CASMVAGGNQPQHF
TGTGCCAGTATGGTGGCAGGGGGGAATCAGCCCCAGCATTTT
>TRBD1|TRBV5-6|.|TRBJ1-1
CASSVLDRGGKAFF
TGTGCCAGCAGCGTATTGGACAGGGGGGGAAAAGCTTTCTTT
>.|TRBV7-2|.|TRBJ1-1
CASSGQPINTEAFF
TGTGCCAGCAGCGGGCAGCCAATAAACACTGAAGCTTTCTTT
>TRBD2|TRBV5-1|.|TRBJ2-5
CASSLAWTSGAKETQYF
TGCGCCAGCAGCTTGGCCTGGACTAGCGGGGCGAAAGAGACCCAGTACTTC
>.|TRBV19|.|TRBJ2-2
CASSLTGPNTGELFF
TGTGCCAGTAGTCTCACAGGGCCGAACACCGGGGAGCTGTTTTTT
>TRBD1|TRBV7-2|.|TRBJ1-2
CASSLTGDYGYTF
TGTGCCAGCAGCTTGACAGGGGACTATGGCTACACCTTC
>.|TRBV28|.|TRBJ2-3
CASIFAGSTDTQYF
TGTGCCAGCATATTCGCGGGATCCACAGATACGCAGTATTTT